The rows below give T cell receptor beta chains drawn from one sample of a study of cytomegalovirus exposure and HLA in healthy donors. Assay: immunoSEQ multiplex PCR; the TCRdb copy retains only in-frame clones and omits some. The table records about 250,000 clones, roughly 84% of them present only once. The sample taken for sequencing was PBMCs. These receptors were obtained from a man between 18 and 29 years old in good health and CMV-seropositive. Both conserved end residues are part of each CDR3. Fields, in order: clone size, V gene, J gene, CDR3 length, D gene, CDR3 protein, CDR3 DNA. A D gene is named only where the DNA matches it firmly. Clone size is given for some rows only: seen once, a few or many times, or a class if the clone is expanded.

size: -
V: TRBV5-1
J: TRBJ2-3
length: 12
D: -
CDR3: CASSPEVDTQYF
DNA: TGCGCCAGCTCCCCCGAGGTAGATACGCAGTATTTT

size: once
V: TRBV7-2
J: TRBJ2-3
length: 15
D: TRBD2
CDR3: CASSRPGLASDTQYF
DNA: TGTGCCAGCAGCCGACCCGGACTAGCGTCAGATACGCAGTATTTT

size: -
V: TRBV19
J: TRBJ1-5
length: 13
D: -
CDR3: CASSTDRNQPQHF
DNA: TGTGCCAGTAGTACAGACAGGAATCAGCCCCAGCATTTT

size: -
V: TRBV5-4
J: TRBJ2-2
length: 17
D: TRBD2
CDR3: CASSPGLAGSITGELFF
DNA: TGTGCCAGCAGCCCCGGACTAGCGGGGTCTATCACCGGGGAGCTGTTTTTT

size: -
V: TRBV29-1
J: TRBJ1-2
length: 12
D: TRBD1
CDR3: CSVGGQGYGYTF
DNA: TGCAGCGTCGGTGGACAGGGCTATGGCTACACCTTC

size: -
V: TRBV2
J: TRBJ2-2
length: 12
D: -
CDR3: CATGTDTGELFF
DNA: TGTGCCACAGGGACGGACACCGGGGAGCTGTTTTTT

size: -
V: TRBV7-2
J: TRBJ2-1
length: 14
D: -
CDR3: CASSLGRSALEQFF
DNA: TGTGCCAGCAGCTTGGGCCGTTCGGCGCTTGAGCAGTTCTTC

size: -
V: TRBV27
J: TRBJ1-2
length: 15
D: -
CDR3: CASSYQGLGLYGYTF
DNA: TGTGCCAGCAGTTATCAGGGACTAGGCCTTTATGGCTACACCTTC

size: -
V: TRBV4-2
J: TRBJ2-5
length: 16
D: TRBD2
CDR3: CASSQDRSGRFETQYF
DNA: TGTGCCAGCAGCCAAGATCGTAGCGGGAGGTTTGAGACCCAGTACTTC

size: -
V: TRBV5-1
J: TRBJ2-7
length: 14
D: TRBD1
CDR3: CASSSGTVSYEQYF
DNA: TGCGCCAGCAGTTCCGGGACAGTCTCCTACGAGCAGTACTTC

size: -
V: TRBV30
J: TRBJ2-5
length: 14
D: TRBD1
CDR3: CAWSVPGPGGTQYF
DNA: TGTGCCTGGAGCGTCCCGGGCCCAGGGGGGACCCAGTACTTC

size: -
V: TRBV5-4
J: TRBJ2-3
length: 15
D: -
CDR3: CASRFGLSSTDTQYF
DNA: TGTGCCAGCAGGTTTGGACTATCTAGCACAGATACGCAGTATTTT

size: -
V: TRBV7-2
J: TRBJ2-1
length: 14
D: TRBD2
CDR3: CASSPRTSRGEQFF
DNA: TGTGCCAGCAGCCCCCGGACTAGTAGAGGTGAGCAGTTCTTC

size: -
V: TRBV9
J: TRBJ2-2
length: 13
D: -
CDR3: CASMRQGTGELFF
DNA: TGTGCCAGCATGCGGCAAGGCACCGGGGAGCTGTTTTTT

size: -
V: TRBV6-1
J: TRBJ2-7
length: 14
D: TRBD2
CDR3: CASSAGLAMYEQYF
DNA: TGTGCCAGCAGTGCGGGACTAGCGATGTACGAGCAGTACTTC

size: -
V: TRBV27
J: TRBJ2-7
length: 13
D: -
CDR3: CASSLTVRYEQYF
DNA: TGTGCCAGCAGTTTAACGGTCCGCTACGAGCAGTACTTC

size: -
V: TRBV27
J: TRBJ2-1
length: 14
D: -
CDR3: CASSLHLIKNEQFF
DNA: TGTGCCAGCAGTCTACACCTAATTAAGAATGAGCAGTTCTTC

size: -
V: TRBV10-3
J: TRBJ2-7
length: 13
D: TRBD1
CDR3: CAIRGQGAHEQYF
DNA: TGTGCCATCAGAGGACAGGGGGCTCACGAGCAGTACTTC

size: once
V: TRBV7-9
J: TRBJ1-3
length: 15
D: -
CDR3: CASSLAQGSGNTIYF
DNA: TGTGCCAGCAGCTTAGCGCAGGGGTCTGGAAACACCATATATTTT